This T cell receptor beta chain was sequenced in a study of cytomegalovirus exposure and HLA in healthy donors. Regarding the study as a whole: In presence/absence analyses, roughly uniform sequencing depth across donors was assumed. Per published accounts, TCR beta sequences correctly predicted the HLA-A and HLA-B alleles of most subjects.

CDR1 is SGHDT, CDR2 YYEEEE, per germline. The CDR3 has 14 amino acids. With V trimmed by 4 bases and J by 4 bases, 3 bases remained unmatched. A word on this clone: Its cognate antigen is unknown.

PCR employed 60 Vbeta and 13 Jbeta primers. This table comes from immunoSEQ multiplex PCR, and its TCRdb copy is limited to in-frame clones, with some not included. This sample carries about 200,000 clones, with 0.95% to 1.3% going to the ten biggest clones. Sequencing was carried out using PBMCs. The genes are TRBV5-6 and TRBJ2-5; 11 bases are a match to TRBD2. This receptor was identified in a girl aged 2-10 years in good health and CMV-seropositive. CDR3 DNA sequence: TGTGCCAGCAGCCAAGGACTAGCGGGAGAGACCCAGTACTTC. Translation: CASSQGLAGETQYF.